This TCR beta chain was recovered during a study of cytomegalovirus exposure and HLA in healthy donors. V lost 2 bases, J lost 5 bases, and 4 bases stayed unmatched. The CDR3 sequence is 15 residues long. Germline CDR1 and CDR2: PRHDT and FYEKMQ (reference sequence). As for the donors, each was a healthy bone marrow donor. The PCR used 60 Vbeta and 13 Jbeta primers. Libraries were prepared by immunoSEQ multiplex PCR; TCRdb keeps only in-frame clonotypes and omits some of them. This table has about 80,000 clones, 62% appearing once. The chain uses TRBV13 and TRBJ2-1, with 9 bases matching TRBD2. The sequenced sample consisted of PBMCs. This sequence originates from a male donor in good health and CMV-seropositive. CDR3 sequence reads: CASSLMTSGNNEQFF. In nucleotides, the CDR3 is TGTGCCAGCAGCTTAATGACTAGCGGAAACAATGAGCAGTTCTTC.